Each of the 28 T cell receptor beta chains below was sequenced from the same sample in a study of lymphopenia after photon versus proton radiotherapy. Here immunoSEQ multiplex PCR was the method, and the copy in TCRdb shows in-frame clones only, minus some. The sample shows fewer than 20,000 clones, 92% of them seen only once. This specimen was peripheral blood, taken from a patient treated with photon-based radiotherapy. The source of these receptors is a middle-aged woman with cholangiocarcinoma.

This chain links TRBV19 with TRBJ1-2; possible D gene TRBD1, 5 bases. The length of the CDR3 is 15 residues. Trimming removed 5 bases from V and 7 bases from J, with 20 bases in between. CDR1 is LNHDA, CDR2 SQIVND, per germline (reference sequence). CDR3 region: CASSVAGTPSGGYTF. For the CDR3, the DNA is TGTGCCAGTAGTGTCGCCGGGACCCCGAGCGGTGGCTACACCTTC.

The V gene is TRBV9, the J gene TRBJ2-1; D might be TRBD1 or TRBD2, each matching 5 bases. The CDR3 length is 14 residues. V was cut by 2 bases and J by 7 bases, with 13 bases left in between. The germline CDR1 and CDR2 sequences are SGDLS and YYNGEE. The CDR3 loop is CASSVVGVGNEQFF. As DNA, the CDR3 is TGTGCCAGCAGCGTTGTGGGGGTCGGAAATGAGCAGTTCTTC.

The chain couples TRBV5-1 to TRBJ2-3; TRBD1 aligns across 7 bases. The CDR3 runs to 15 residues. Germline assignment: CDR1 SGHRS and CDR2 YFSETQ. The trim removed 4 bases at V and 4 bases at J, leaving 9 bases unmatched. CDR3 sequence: CASSAWSGTADTQYF. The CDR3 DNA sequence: TGCGCCAGCAGCGCATGGTCCGGGACAGCAGATACGCAGTATTTT.

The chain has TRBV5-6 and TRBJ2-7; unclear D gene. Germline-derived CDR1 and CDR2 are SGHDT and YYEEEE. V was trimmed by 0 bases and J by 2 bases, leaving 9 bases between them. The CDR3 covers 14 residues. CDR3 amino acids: CASSLAGSPYEQYF. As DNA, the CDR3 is TGTGCCAGCAGCTTGGCCGGCAGCCCCTACGAGCAGTACTTC.

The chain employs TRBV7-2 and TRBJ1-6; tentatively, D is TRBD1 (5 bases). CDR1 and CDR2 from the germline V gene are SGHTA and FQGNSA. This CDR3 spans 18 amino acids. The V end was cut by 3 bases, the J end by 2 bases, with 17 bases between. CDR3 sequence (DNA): TGTGCCAGCAGCTTGGACCCAGGGTTAACCGCCTATAATTCACCCCTCCACTTT. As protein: CASSLDPGLTAYNSPLHF.

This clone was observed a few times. The chain's CDR3 is CSVVADRRTNTEAFF. DNA of the CDR3: TGCAGCGTTGTGGCGGACCGGCGGACGAACACTGAAGCTTTCTTT. The rearrangement uses TRBV29-1 and TRBJ1-1; D not certain. V was shortened by 4 bases and J by 1 base, with 16 bases between the two germline ends. The CDR3 runs to 15 residues. Germline lookup yields CDR1 SQVTM and CDR2 ANQGSEA.

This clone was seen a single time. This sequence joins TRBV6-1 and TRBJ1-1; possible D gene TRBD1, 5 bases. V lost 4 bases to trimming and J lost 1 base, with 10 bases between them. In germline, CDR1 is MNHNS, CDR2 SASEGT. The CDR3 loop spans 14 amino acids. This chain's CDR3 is CASSAPGENTEAFF. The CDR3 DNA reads TGTGCCAGCAGTGCCCCGGGGGAGAACACTGAAGCTTTCTTT.

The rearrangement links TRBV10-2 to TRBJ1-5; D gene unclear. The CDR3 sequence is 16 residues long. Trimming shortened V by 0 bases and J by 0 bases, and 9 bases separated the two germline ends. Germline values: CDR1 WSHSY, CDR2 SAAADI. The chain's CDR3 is CASSESAGSSNQPQHF. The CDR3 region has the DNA TGCGCCAGCAGTGAGTCAGCGGGGAGTAGCAATCAGCCCCAGCATTTT.

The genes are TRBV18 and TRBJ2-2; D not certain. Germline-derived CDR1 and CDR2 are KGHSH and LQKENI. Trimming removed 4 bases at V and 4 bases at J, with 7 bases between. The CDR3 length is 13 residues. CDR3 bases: TGTGCCAGCTCACAGGATAGCACCGGGGAGCTGTTTTTT. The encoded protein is CASSQDSTGELFF.

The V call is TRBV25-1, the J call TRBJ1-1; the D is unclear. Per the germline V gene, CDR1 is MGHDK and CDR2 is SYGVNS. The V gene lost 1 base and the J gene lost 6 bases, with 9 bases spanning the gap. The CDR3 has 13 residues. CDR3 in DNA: TGTGCCAGCAGTGAATTCAAAGGATCTGAAGCTTTCTTT. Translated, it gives CASSEFKGSEAFF.

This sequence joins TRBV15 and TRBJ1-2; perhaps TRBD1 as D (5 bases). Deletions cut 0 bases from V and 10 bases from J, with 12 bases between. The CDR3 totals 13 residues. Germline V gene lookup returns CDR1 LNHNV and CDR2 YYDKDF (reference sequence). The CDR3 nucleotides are TGTGCCACCAGCAGAGACGGGGGAGGGTACTACACCTTC. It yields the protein CATSRDGGGYYTF.

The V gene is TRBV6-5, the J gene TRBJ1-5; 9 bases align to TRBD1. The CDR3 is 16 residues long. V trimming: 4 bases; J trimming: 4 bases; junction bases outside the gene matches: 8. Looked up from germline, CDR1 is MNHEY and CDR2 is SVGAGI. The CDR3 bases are TGTGCCAGCAGTTCCGCTACCGGGACAGGGAATCAGCCCCAGCATTTT. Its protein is CASSSATGTGNQPQHF.

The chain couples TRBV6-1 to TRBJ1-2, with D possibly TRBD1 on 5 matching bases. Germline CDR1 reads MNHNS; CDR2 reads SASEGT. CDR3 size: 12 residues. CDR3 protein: CAAQQANYGYTF. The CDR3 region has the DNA TGTGCTGCTCAACAGGCTAACTATGGCTACACCTTC.

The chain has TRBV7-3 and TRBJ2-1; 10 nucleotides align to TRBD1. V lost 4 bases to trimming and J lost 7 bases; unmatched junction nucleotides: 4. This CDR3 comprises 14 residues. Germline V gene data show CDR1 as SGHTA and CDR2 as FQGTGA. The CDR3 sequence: CASSSGTGANEQFF. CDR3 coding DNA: TGTGCCAGCAGCTCCGGGACAGGGGCAAATGAGCAGTTCTTC.

CDR3 region: CAISGQGIYGYTF. Here the CDR3 DNA reads TGTGCCATCAGCGGACAGGGGATCTATGGCTACACCTTC. The rearrangement links TRBV10-3 to TRBJ1-2, with 9 bases fitting TRBD1. The J segment lost 4 bases and the V segment lost 6 bases, leaving 3 bases of the junction unmatched. Germline-derived CDR1 and CDR2 are ENHRY and SYGVKD. CDR3 length equals 13 residues.

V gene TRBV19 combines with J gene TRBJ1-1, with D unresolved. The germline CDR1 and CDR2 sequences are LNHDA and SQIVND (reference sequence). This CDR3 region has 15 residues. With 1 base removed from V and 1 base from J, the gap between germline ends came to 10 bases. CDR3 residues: CASSIVSRSNTEAFF. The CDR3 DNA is TGTGCCAGTAGTATAGTGAGTCGGTCGAACACTGAAGCTTTCTTT.

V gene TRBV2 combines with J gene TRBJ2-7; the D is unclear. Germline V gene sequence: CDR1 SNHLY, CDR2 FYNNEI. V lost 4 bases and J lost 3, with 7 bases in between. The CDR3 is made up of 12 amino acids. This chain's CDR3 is CASSAVRYEQYF. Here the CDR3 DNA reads TGTGCCAGCAGTGCGGTCCGCTACGAGCAGTACTTC.

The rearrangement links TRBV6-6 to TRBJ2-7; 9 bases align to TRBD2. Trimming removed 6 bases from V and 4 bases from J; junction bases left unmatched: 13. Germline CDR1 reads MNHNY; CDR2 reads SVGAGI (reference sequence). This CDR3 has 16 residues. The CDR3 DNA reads TGTGCCAGCAGAGAGATGGCGGGGGGGGTCCTTTACGAGCAGTACTTC. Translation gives CASREMAGGVLYEQYF.

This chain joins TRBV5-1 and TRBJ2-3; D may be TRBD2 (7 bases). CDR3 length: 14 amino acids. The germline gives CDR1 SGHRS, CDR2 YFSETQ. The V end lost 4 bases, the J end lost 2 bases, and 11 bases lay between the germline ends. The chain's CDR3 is CASSEGGYTDTQYF. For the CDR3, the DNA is TGCGCCAGCAGCGAGGGGGGGTACACAGATACGCAGTATTTT.

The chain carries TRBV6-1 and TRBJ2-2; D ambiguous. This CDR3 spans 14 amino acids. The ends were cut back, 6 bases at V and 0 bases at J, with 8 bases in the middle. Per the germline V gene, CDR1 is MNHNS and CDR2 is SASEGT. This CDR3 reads CASRADSNTGELFF. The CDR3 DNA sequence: TGTGCCAGCAGGGCCGACTCGAACACCGGGGAGCTGTTTTTT.

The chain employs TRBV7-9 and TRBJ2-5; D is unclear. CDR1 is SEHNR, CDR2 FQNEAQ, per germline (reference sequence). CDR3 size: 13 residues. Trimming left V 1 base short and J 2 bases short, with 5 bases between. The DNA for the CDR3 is TGTGCCAGCAGCTTAGGGATTCAAGAGACCCAGTACTTC. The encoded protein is CASSLGIQETQYF.

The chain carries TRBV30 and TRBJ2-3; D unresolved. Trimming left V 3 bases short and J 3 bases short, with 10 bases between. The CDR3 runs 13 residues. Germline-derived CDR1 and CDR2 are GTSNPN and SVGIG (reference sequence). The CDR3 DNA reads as TGTGCCTGGAGCCGAACTGGGACAGATACGCAGTATTTT. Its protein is CAWSRTGTDTQYF.

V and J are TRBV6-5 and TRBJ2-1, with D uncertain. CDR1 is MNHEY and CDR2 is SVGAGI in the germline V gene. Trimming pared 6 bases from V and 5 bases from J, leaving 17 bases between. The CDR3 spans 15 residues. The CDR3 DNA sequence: TGTGCCAGCAGGACCCTGGTATGGGCCAACAATGAGCAGTTCTTC. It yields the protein CASRTLVWANNEQFF.

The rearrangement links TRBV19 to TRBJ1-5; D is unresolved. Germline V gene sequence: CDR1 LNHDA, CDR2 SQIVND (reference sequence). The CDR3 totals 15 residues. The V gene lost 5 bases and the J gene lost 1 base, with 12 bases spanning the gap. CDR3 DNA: TGTGCCAGTAGTCAGGCAGCGCGGAGCAATCAGCCCCAGCATTTT. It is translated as CASSQAARSNQPQHF.

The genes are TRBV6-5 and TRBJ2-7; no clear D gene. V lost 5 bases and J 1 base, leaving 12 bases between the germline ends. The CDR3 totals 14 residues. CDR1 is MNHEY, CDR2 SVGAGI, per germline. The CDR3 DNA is TGTGCCAGCAGTGGGTCCCTTACGTCCTACGAGCAGTACTTC. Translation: CASSGSLTSYEQYF.

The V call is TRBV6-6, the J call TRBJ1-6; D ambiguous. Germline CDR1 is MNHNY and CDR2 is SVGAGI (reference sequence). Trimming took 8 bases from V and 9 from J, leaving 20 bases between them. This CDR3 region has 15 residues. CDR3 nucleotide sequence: TGTGCCAGCCCGCCGGATGGGGTTGTAACTTCACCCCTCCACTTT. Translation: CASPPDGVVTSPLHF.

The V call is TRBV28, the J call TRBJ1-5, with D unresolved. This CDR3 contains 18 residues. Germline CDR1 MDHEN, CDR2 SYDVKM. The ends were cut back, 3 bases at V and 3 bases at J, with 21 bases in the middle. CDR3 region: CASSFDVGRRADNQPQHF. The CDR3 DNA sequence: TGTGCCAGCAGTTTTGATGTTGGGCGCCGGGCCGACAATCAGCCCCAGCATTTT.

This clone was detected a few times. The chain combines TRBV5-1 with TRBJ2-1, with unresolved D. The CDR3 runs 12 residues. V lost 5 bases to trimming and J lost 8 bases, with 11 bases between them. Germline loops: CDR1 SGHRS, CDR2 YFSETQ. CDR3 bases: TGCGCCAGCAGTCTGACTGGGGATGAGCAGTTCTTC. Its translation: CASSLTGDEQFF.